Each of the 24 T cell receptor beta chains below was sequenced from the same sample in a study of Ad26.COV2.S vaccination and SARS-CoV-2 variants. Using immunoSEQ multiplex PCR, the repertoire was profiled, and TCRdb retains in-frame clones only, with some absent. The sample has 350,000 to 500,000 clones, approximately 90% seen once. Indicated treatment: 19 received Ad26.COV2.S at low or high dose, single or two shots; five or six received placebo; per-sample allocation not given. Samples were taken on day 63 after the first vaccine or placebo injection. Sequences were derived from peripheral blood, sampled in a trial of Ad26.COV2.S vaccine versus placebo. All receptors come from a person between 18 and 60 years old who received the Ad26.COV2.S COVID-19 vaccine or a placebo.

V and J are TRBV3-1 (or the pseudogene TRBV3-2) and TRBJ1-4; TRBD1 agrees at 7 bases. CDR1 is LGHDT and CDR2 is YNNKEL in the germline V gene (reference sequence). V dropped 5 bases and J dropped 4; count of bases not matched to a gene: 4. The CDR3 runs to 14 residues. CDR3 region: CASSTRDSNEKLFF. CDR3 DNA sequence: TGTGCCAGCAGCACCCGGGACAGTAATGAAAAACTGTTTTTT.

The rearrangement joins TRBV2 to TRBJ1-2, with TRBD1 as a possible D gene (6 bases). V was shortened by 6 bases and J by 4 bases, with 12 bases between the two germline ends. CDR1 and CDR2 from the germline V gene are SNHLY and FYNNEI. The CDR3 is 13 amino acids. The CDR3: CASRLGGAYGYTF. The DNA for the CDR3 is TGTGCCAGCAGGCTGGGGGGGGCCTATGGCTACACCTTC.

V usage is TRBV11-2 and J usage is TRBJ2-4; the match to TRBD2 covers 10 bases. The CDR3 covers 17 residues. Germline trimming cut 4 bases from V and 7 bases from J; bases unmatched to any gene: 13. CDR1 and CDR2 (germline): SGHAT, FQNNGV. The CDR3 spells CASSSPVSGGALNIQYF. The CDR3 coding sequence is TGTGCCAGCAGCTCCCCGGTCAGCGGGGGGGCCCTTAACATTCAGTACTTC.

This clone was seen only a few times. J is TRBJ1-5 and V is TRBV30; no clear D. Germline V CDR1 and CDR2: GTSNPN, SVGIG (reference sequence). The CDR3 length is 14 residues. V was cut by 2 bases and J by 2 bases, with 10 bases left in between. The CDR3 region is CAWSHQVGNQPQHF. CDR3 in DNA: TGTGCCTGGAGTCATCAAGTAGGCAATCAGCCCCAGCATTTT.

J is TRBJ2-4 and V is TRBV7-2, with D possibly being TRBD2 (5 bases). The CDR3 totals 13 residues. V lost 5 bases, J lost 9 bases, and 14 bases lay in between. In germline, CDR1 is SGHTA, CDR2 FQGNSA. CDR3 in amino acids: CASSPRAGGIQYF. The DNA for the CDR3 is TGTGCCAGCAGCCCTAGGGCGGGTGGCATTCAGTACTTC.

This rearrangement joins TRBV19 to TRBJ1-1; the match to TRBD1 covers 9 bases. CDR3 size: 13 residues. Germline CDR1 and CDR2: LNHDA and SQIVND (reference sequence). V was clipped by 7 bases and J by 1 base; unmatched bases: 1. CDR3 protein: CASKDRGNTEAFF. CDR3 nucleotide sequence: TGTGCCAGTAAGGACAGGGGGAACACTGAAGCTTTCTTT.

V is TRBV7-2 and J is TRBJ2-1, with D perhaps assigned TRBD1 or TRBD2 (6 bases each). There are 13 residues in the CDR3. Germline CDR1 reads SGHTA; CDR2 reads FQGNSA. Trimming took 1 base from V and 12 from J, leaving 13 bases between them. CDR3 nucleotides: TGTGCCAGCAGCTTAGTCCCGGGGGCTGGGCAGTTCTTC. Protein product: CASSLVPGAGQFF.

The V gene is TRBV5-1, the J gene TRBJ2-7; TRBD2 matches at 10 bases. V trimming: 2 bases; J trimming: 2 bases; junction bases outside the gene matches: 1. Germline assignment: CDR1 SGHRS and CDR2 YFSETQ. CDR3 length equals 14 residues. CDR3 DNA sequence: TGCGCCAGCAGCTTTACTAGCGGGACCTACGAGCAGTACTTC. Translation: CASSFTSGTYEQYF.

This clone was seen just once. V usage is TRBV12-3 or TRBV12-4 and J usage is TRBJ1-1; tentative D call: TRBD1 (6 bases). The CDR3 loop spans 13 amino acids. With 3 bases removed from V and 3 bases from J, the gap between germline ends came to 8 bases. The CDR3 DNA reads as TGTGCCAGCAGTTTTGGACAGCACACTGAAGCTTTCTTT. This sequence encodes CASSFGQHTEAFF.

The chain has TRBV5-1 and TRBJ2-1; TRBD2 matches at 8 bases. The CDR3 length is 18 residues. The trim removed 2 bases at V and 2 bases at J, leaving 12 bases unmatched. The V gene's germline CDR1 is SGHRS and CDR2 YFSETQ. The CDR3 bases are TGCGCCAGCAGCTTATACAGCGGGGGCCTCTTAACCTACAATGAGCAGTTCTTC. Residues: CASSLYSGGLLTYNEQFF.

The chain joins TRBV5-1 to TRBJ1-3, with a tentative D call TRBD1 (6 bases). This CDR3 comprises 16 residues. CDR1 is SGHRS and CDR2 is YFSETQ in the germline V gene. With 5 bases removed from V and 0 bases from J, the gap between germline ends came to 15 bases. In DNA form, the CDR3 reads TGCGCCAGCAGTCCAACGCCACAGGGCTCTGGAAACACCATATATTTT. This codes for CASSPTPQGSGNTIYF.

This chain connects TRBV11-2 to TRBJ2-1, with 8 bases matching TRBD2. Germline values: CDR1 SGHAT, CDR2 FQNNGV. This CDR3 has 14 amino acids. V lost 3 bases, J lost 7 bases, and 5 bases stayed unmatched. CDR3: CASSFGLALNEQFF. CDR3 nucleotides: TGTGCCAGCAGCTTTGGACTAGCACTGAATGAGCAGTTCTTC.

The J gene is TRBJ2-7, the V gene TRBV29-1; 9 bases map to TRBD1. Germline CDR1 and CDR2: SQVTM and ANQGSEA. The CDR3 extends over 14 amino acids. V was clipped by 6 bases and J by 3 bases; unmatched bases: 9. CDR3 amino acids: CSVATGGGGYEQYF. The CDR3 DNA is TGCAGCGTGGCTACAGGGGGCGGAGGCTACGAGCAGTACTTC.

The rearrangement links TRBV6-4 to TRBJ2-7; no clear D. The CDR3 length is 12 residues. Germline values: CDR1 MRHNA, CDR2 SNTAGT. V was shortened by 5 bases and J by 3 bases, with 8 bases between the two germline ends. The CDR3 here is CASSPCYYEQYF. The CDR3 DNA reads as TGTGCCAGCAGTCCGTGCTACTACGAGCAGTACTTC.

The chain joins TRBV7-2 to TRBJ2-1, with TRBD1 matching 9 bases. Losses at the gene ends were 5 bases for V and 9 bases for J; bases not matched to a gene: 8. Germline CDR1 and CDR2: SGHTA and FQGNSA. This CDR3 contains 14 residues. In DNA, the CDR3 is TGTGCCAGCAGCATCGGGACAGGGCCAAGTGAGCAGTTCTTC. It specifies CASSIGTGPSEQFF.

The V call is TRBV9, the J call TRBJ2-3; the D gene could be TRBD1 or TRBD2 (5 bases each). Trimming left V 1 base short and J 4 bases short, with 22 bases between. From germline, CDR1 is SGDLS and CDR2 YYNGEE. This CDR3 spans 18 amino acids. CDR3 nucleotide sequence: TGTGCCAGCAGCGTATCGTCGACAGAGAGGGGTATTGCAGATACGCAGTATTTT. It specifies CASSVSSTERGIADTQYF.

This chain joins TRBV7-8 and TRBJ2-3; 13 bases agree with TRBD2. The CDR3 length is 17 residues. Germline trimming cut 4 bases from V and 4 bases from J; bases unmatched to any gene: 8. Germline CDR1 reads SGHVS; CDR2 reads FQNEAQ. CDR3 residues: CASSYPTSGGPPDTQYF. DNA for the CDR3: TGTGCCAGCAGCTACCCGACTAGCGGGGGGCCTCCAGATACGCAGTATTTT.

The CDR3 region is CASSGTPGGVNEKLFF. The CDR3 bases are TGTGCCAGCAGTGGAACCCCGGGGGGGGTTAATGAAAAACTGTTTTTT. V is TRBV5-6 and J is TRBJ1-4; perhaps TRBD1 as D (5 bases). V lost 5 bases to trimming and J lost 4 bases, with 18 bases between them. Germline V gene data show CDR1 as SGHDT and CDR2 as YYEEEE. The CDR3 spans 16 residues.

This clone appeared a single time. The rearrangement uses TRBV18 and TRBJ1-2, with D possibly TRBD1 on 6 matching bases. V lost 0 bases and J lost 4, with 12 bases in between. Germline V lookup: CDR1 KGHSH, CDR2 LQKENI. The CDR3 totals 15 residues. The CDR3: CASSPPGRGGYGYTF. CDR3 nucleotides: TGTGCCAGCTCACCACCGGGCAGGGGAGGCTATGGCTACACCTTC.

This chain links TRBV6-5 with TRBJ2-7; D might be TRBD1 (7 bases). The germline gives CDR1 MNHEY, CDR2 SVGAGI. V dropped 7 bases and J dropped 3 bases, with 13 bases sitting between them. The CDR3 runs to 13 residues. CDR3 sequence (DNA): TGTGCCAGCACCCAGGGGGGTTTCTACGAGCAGTACTTC. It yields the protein CASTQGGFYEQYF.

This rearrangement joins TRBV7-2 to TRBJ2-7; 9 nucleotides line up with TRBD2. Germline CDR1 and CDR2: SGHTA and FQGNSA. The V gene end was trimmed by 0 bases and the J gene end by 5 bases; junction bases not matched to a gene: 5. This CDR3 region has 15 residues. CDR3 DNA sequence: TGTGCCAGCAGCTTAGCTGGGACTAGCTTCAACGAGCAGTACTTC. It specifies CASSLAGTSFNEQYF.

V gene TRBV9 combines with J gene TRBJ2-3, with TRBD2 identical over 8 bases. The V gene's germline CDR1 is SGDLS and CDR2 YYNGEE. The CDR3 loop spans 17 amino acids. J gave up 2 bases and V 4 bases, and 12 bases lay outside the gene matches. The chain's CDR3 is CASSPSPSGGATDTQYF. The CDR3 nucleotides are TGTGCCAGCAGCCCAAGCCCCAGCGGGGGAGCCACAGATACGCAGTATTTT.

CDR3 protein: CASSQRGGTGRYEQYF. For the CDR3, the DNA is TGCGCCAGCAGCCAAAGAGGAGGGACAGGTCGGTACGAGCAGTACTTC. The rearrangement links TRBV4-1 to TRBJ2-7; 8 positions agree with TRBD1. Per the germline V gene, CDR1 is MGHRA and CDR2 is YSYEKL. The CDR3 is 16 residues long. V trimming: 2 bases; J trimming: 4 bases; junction bases outside the gene matches: 10.

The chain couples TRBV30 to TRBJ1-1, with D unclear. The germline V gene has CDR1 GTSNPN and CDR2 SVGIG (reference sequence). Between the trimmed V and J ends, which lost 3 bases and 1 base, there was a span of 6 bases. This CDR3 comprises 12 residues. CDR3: CAWSGGNTEAFF. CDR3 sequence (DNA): TGTGCCTGGAGCGGAGGGAACACTGAAGCTTTCTTT.